The clone carrying this T cell receptor beta chain was found once. Its antigen is unidentified. This sample is drawn from a study of vaccination effects on CD4 cells after COVID-19. Study details: Participants completed two doses of the BNT162b2 or mRNA-1273 vaccine. Study outcomes and limitations: The vaccine-induced clones of healthy vaccinees included only 1 of 255 that cross-reacted with common cold coronaviruses.

Trimming took off 1 base at V and 3 bases at J, with 13 bases between the two ends. Per the germline V gene, CDR1 is SGHRS and CDR2 is YFSETQ. The CDR3 has 15 residues. ViraFEST used viral peptide pools to expand antigen-specific CD4+ T cells before sequencing. Culturing for more than eight days preceded CD4+ T cell isolation. Having tested negative for nucleocapsid antibodies, the vaccine recipients showed no prior SARS-CoV-2 infection. On days 3 and 7, fresh IL-2 medium replaced half the medium. The repertoire was sequenced with immunoSEQ multiplex PCR; TCRdb's copy has only in-frame clones and lacks some. The profile shows tens of thousands of clones, about 78% of them singletons.

This specimen was CD4+ T cells from PBMCs cultured with SARS-CoV-2 spike peptides, taken before COVID-19 vaccination. V usage is TRBV5-1 and J usage is TRBJ1-2, with D possibly TRBD1 on 6 matching bases. This TCR was recovered from a human donor who received a COVID-19 vaccine. CDR3 DNA sequence: TGCGCCAGCAGCTTGTCGGGGGCTTTTTACTATGGCTACACCTTC. Translation gives CASSLSGAFYYGYTF.